This T cell receptor (beta chain) was captured in a study of tumor-infiltrating lymphocytes in primary liver carcinoma. With around 490 ng total RNA as template and a constant-region primer, TCR beta cDNA was made. Employing slightly modified ARM-PCR, three nested multiplex PCR rounds were run, and these gave rise to the TCR beta libraries. The first two PCR rounds, approximately 10 cycles each, used TRBV1-TRBV30 forward primers and a C-beta reverse primer. TCRdb re-called the multiplex PCR reads through MiXCR, storing one row per CDR3 protein. The sample contains about 120,000 distinct CDR3 sequences, around 65% of which appear only once. With 0 bases removed from V and 2 bases from J, the gap between germline ends came to 12 bases. The CDR3 runs to 15 residues. CDR1 is SGHRS and CDR2 is YFSETQ in the germline V gene. This clonotype showed up just once. A clone one base away is much larger, so this may be a read error. The conserved phenylalanine or tryptophan normally closing the CDR3 is absent here, so this likely arose from a read error.

Taking about 19-31 mg of unsorted bulk tissue, the authors co-extracted RNA and DNA. Sequenced: tumor-adjacent normal liver tissue. The TCR sequence derives from a woman aged 60-70 years with primary liver carcinoma and hepatitis B virus infection. The gene calls are TRBV5-1 and TRBJ2-7; weak D call: TRBD1 (6 bases). CDR3 in DNA: TGCGCCAGCAGCTTGGAGGGCAGGGGAGCCTACGAGCAGTACCTC. It encodes CASSLEGRGAYEQYL.